A selection of T cell receptor beta chains follows, all from one sample in a study of vaccination effects on CD4 cells after COVID-19. These TCRs' antigens remain unknown. Libraries were prepared by immunoSEQ multiplex PCR; TCRdb keeps only in-frame clonotypes and omits some of them. The sample contains 70,000 or so clones, approximately 75% of which appear only once. Sequences were derived from CD4+ T cells from PBMCs cultured with HCoV-NL63 spike peptides, sampled before COVID-19 vaccination. These receptors were collected from a human donor who received a COVID-19 vaccine. CDR3s leave out the opening cysteine and the closing phenylalanine or tryptophan. D genes are given only for firm matches.

ASSFGHNSNQPQH,TRBV5-6,-
ASSPDSHSGANVLT,TRBV7-9,-
ASSPGDRAQH,TRBV19,TRBD1
ASKGKPNTGELF,TRBV19,-
SVEGAANEQF,TRBV29-1,-
ASSQTSGGWGTDTQY,TRBV6-6,TRBD2
ASRDRERKGFLYGYT,TRBV28,TRBD1
ASSVESRGADTQY,TRBV9,-
ASSLLAVVWNTGELF,TRBV7-9,TRBD2
SVGSGDTEAF,TRBV29-1,-
ATSSRGLGNTIY,TRBV15,TRBD1
ASSSRQGGTGELF,TRBV28,TRBD1
ASSPTGVYGYT,TRBV6-2/TRBV6-3,TRBD1
ASSYSVGLEAF,TRBV6-2/TRBV6-3,-
ASNVQGLGTDTQY,TRBV6-5,-
ASSQVPGTGRQETQY,TRBV3-1/TRBV3-2,-
ASSPDYTYTDTQY,TRBV11-3,-
ASSLRQFGYT,TRBV28,-
ASSRVGQGFH,TRBV6-5,TRBD1
ASSAESYNSPLH,TRBV9,-
ASSLLGQTSTDTQY,TRBV14,-
ASSVGQGTDTQY,TRBV19,TRBD1
ASSRDSNQPQH,TRBV12-3/TRBV12-4,-
ASGLVPDGWVGDTQY,TRBV12-5,-
ASSSDRDLGTQY,TRBV5-5,TRBD1
AWRKGPANEKLF,TRBV30,-
ASSPGDGNTIY,TRBV18,-
ASRGGVPETQY,TRBV21-1,-
ASSYRRGEKLF,TRBV6-5,-